This section outlines one TCR beta chain sequence together with its context. What it binds is unknown. The data are from a study of regulatory T cells in long-lasting Graves disease. Notes on the study in general: In persistent patients, shared public clonotypes (roughly 2,700) outnumbered those in new patients (around 1,000).

Germline V gives CDR1 LGHNA, CDR2 YSLEER. V gave up 0 bases and J gave up 0 bases, with 18 bases separating them. There are 19 residues in the CDR3. As for time point: newly diagnosed GD, antithyroid drugs for less than 3 months. The authors made the TCR library using RNA they extracted from PBMCs. Arm-PCR with iRepertoire HTBI primers amplified the CDR3 regions for these TCR beta libraries. TCRdb itself ran the multiplex PCR reads through MiXCR, one entry per CDR3 protein. The sample records around 420,000 distinct CDR3 sequences, around 16% being singletons. This sample also belongs to another study, concerning T cells in Graves' hyperthyroidism and ophthalmopathy. Per that study: First-round RT-PCR with HTBI primers amplified the TCR CDR3 region.

The rearrangement joins TRBV4-3 to TRBJ2-1, with a possible D match to TRBD2 (6 bases). This sequence was found in a woman aged 35 to 49 with Graves disease. Here the sequenced sample was peripheral blood mononuclear cells (PBMCs), taken at new diagnosis, from a patient treated with antithyroid drugs. CDR3 DNA: TGCGCCAGCAGCCAAGAAACCGGGGGTGGGGGGTCCTCCTACAATGAGCAGTTCTTC. This gives the protein CASSQETGGGGSSYNEQFF.